In its sample, the clone carrying this TCR beta chain was seen a few times. The antigen remains unidentified. For the second PCR, which ran for about 7 to 11 cycles, a sample-barcoded 5' primer and a J-beta primer mix were used. Each CDR3 protein is one row after TCRdb ran MiXCR on the 5' RACE reads. The data show 650,000 or so distinct CDR3 sequences, around 50% seen once. Researchers collected 7.5 to 10 milliliters of peripheral blood from every single donor. The data are from a study of blood T cells in healthy people across ages. Broader study findings: Whereas aged donors had fewer naive CD4+ cells, long-lived donors had more of them and higher diversity. Measured against age, TCR beta diversity per million T cells decreased in a roughly linear manner.

This receptor was taken from an elderly woman in good health. The source material was blood.

CDR3 residues: CASSLGFGRDYNEQFF. The DNA of the CDR3 is TGTGCCAGCAGCTTAGGATTCGGGAGGGATTACAATGAGCAGTTCTTC. V gene TRBV7-6 combines with J gene TRBJ2-1, with 8 bases aligning to TRBD2. Trimming removed 1 base from V and 4 bases from J; junction bases left unmatched: 6. CDR3 length: 16 amino acids. Germline CDR1 reads SGHVS; CDR2 reads FNYEAQ.